The clone carrying this TCR beta chain was seen just once. Its antigen is as yet unknown. This entry comes from a study of OX40 agonist ivuxolimab in advanced cancers. Study results and caveats: Average numbers of expanded clones were greater in CD8+ T cells than in CD4+. Near-lowest levels of clonal expansion characterized partial responders at 0.1-3.0 mg/kg.

Profiled with immunoSEQ multiplex PCR; TCRdb holds only in-frame clones, not every one. The table lists over 70,000 clones, 80% to 90% of them singletons. Prior autoimmune disease or systemic immunosuppression barred patients. The V end lost 6 bases, the J end lost 4 bases, and 16 bases lay between the germline ends. The germline gives CDR1 ENHRY, CDR2 SYGVKD. CDR3 size: 15 residues. Sequencing used CD4+ or CD8+ T cells sorted from blood, obtained in a trial of the OX40 agonist ivuxolimab. The TCR comes from an adult with an advanced solid tumor such as melanoma, head and neck, liver or kidney cancer. The V call is TRBV10-3, the J call TRBJ1-5; D unresolved. CDR3 coding DNA: TGTGCCATCAGCTTAGACCGAGCGAGTAATCAGCCCCAGCATTTT. Amino acids: CAISLDRASNQPQHF.